The 24 T cell receptor beta chains in this list originate from one sample, sequenced in a study of radiotherapy plus CTLA-4 blockade in lung cancer. The data were produced by immunoSEQ multiplex PCR, yet TCRdb's version contains in-frame clones alone and is incomplete. The table shows 25,000 to 35,000 clones, with about four fifths occurring only once. Sample: peripheral blood, taken from a patient treated with radiotherapy plus ipilimumab. All receptors come from a human donor with non-small cell lung cancer that progressed on radiotherapy plus ipilimumab.

The chain is built from TRBV25-1 and TRBJ1-1; the D gene is possibly TRBD1 (5 bases). Germline CDR1 MGHDK, CDR2 SYGVNS. Trimming removed 5 bases at V and 3 bases at J, with 10 bases between. The CDR3 length is 13 residues. DNA of the CDR3: TGTGCCAGCAGTTATCGGGGGGACACTGAAGCTTTCTTT. It codes for CASSYRGDTEAFF.

In this sample, this clone turned up a few times. This chain uses TRBV5-1 with TRBJ1-1, with 7 bases lining up with TRBD1. Germline V gene data show CDR1 as SGHRS and CDR2 as YFSETQ. CDR3 length: 16 residues. V trimming: 1 base; J trimming: 4 bases; junction bases outside the gene matches: 10. CDR3 sequence reads: CASSLKTDREATEAFF. The DNA of the CDR3 is TGCGCCAGCAGCTTGAAGACCGACAGGGAGGCCACTGAAGCTTTCTTT.

The chain combines TRBV15 with TRBJ1-6, with 7 bases matching TRBD1. V was clipped by 2 bases and J by 10 bases; unmatched bases: 8. This CDR3 has 15 amino acids. The germline gives CDR1 LNHNV, CDR2 YYDKDF (reference sequence). The CDR3 is CATSRLTGVRSPLHF. The CDR3 nucleotides read TGTGCCACCAGCAGACTTACAGGGGTCCGCTCACCCCTCCACTTT.

This rearrangement joins TRBV19 to TRBJ2-1; possibly TRBD1 or TRBD2 for D (6 bases each). Trimming took 0 bases from V and 2 from J, leaving 14 bases between them. Germline V gene data show CDR1 as LNHDA and CDR2 as SQIVND (reference sequence). This CDR3 contains 17 residues. The CDR3 DNA follows: TGTGCCAGTAGTATAGATATGGGGGGCCGGCCCTACAATGAGCAGTTCTTC. Its protein is CASSIDMGGRPYNEQFF. Drawing the rest from reference TRBV19 and TRBJ2-1, the complete variable domain is DGGITQSPKYLFRKEGQNVTLSCEQNLNHDAMYWYRQDPGQGLRLIYYSQIVNDFQKGDIAEGYSVSREKKESFPLTVTSAQKNPTAFYLCASSIDMGGRPYNEQFFGPGTRLTVL.

The V gene is TRBV5-1, the J gene TRBJ2-1; 9 bases match TRBD2. Trimming removed 3 bases from V and 0 bases from J; junction bases left unmatched: 16. CDR1 and CDR2 from the germline V gene are SGHRS and YFSETQ. This CDR3 is built from 20 residues. CDR3 residues: CASSSAPNAFSGGSYNEQFF. The CDR3 coding sequence is TGCGCCAGCAGCTCCGCCCCGAACGCGTTTAGCGGGGGCTCCTACAATGAGCAGTTCTTC.

V is TRBV6-6 and J is TRBJ2-3, with 9 bases that match TRBD1. V dropped 5 bases and J dropped 4; count of bases not matched to a gene: 10. The CDR3 spans 16 residues. Germline CDR1 is MNHNY and CDR2 is SVGAGI (reference sequence). The DNA for the CDR3 is TGTGCCAGCAGTAGCCGGGACAGGGAAAGGGCAGATACGCAGTATTTT. This translates into CASSSRDRERADTQYF.

The chain recombines TRBV5-1 with TRBJ2-2, with D perhaps assigned TRBD1 or TRBD2 (5 bases each). V was trimmed by 4 bases and J by 4 bases, leaving 14 bases between them. Germline values: CDR1 SGHRS, CDR2 YFSETQ. There are 15 residues in the CDR3. In DNA form, the CDR3 reads TGCGCCAGCAGCGGGGACGTACCGACCACCGGGGAGCTGTTTTTT. This translates into CASSGDVPTTGELFF.

The CDR3 sequence is CASIPGAGQGAHEQFF. For the CDR3, the DNA is TGTGCCAGCATCCCCGGGGCTGGACAGGGGGCGCATGAGCAGTTCTTC. The chain carries TRBV27 and TRBJ2-1, with 11 bases that match TRBD1. The length of the CDR3 is 16 residues. V was clipped by 7 bases and J by 8 bases; unmatched bases: 13. Germline CDR1 is MNHEY and CDR2 is SMNVEV (reference sequence).

This clone has a handful of counts. The J gene is TRBJ1-2, the V gene TRBV10-3; 8 bases are shared with TRBD1. The J segment lost 8 bases and the V segment lost 6 bases, leaving 11 bases of the junction unmatched. Germline lookup yields CDR1 ENHRY and CDR2 SYGVKD. The CDR3 has 14 residues. The DNA of the CDR3 is TGTGCCATCAGCTCCGGACAGGGAACATGGGGCTACACCTTC. Its translation: CAISSGQGTWGYTF.

This chain links TRBV2 with TRBJ2-3; possibly TRBD2 for D (5 bases). Trimming pared 6 bases from V and 4 bases from J, leaving 17 bases between. The CDR3 has 15 residues. Per germline, CDR1 SNHLY and CDR2 FYNNEI. The CDR3 DNA reads as TGTGCCAGCAGACTGAGACTGACGCGGGCAGATACGCAGTATTTT. It specifies CASRLRLTRADTQYF. Supplemented by reference TRBV2 and TRBJ2-3, the full variable domain reads EPEVTQTPSHQVTQMGQEVILRCVPISNHLYFYWYRQILGQKVEFLVSFYNNEISEKSEIFDDQFSVERPDGSNFTLKIRSTKLEDSAMYFCASRLRLTRADTQYFGPGTRLTVL.

This chain links TRBV6-1 with TRBJ2-7; 9 bases are a match to TRBD2. The J segment lost 2 bases and the V segment lost 4 bases, leaving 6 bases of the junction unmatched. The CDR3 covers 15 residues. The germline V gene encodes CDR1 MNHNS and CDR2 SASEGT. The CDR3 reads CASSVEAGGPYEQYF. In DNA form, the CDR3 reads TGTGCCAGCAGTGTGGAAGCGGGAGGCCCCTACGAGCAGTACTTC.

The chain links TRBV5-6 to TRBJ2-5, with 11 nucleotides matching TRBD1. V lost 2 bases to trimming and J lost 5 bases; unmatched junction nucleotides: 5. This CDR3 comprises 15 residues. CDR1 SGHDT and CDR2 YYEEEE come from the germline V gene. The CDR3 here is CASSFRTGGFETQYF. CDR3 bases: TGTGCCAGCAGCTTCCGGACAGGGGGCTTCGAGACCCAGTACTTC. Full variable domain (remainder filled in from reference TRBV5-6 and TRBJ2-5): DAGVTQSPTHLIKTRGQQVTLRCSPKSGHDTVSWYQQALGQGPQFIFQYYEEEERQRGNFPDRFSGHQFPNYSSELNVNALLLGDSALYLCASSFRTGGFETQYFGPGTRLLVL.

This clone turned up a few times. Distinct nucleotide sequences in the sample also encode this CDR3. The chain recombines TRBV7-2 with TRBJ2-1, with D hard to call. CDR3 length equals 14 residues. Trimming removed 3 bases from V and 0 bases from J, with 6 bases in between. CDR1 and CDR2 from the germline V gene are SGHTA and FQGNSA. The CDR3 DNA reads as TGTGCCAGCAGCTTCCCGGGCTCCTACAATGAGCAGTTCTTC. Translating gives CASSFPGSYNEQFF.

This clone showed up just a few times. The rearrangement uses TRBV27 and TRBJ1-2; the D gene is possibly TRBD1 (5 bases). V dropped 2 bases and J dropped 4 bases, with 14 bases sitting between them. This CDR3 has 15 residues. CDR1 is MNHEY, CDR2 SMNVEV, per germline (reference sequence). The CDR3 here is CASSLTGPLGYGYTF. CDR3 DNA: TGTGCCAGCAGTTTAACAGGTCCCCTGGGCTATGGCTACACCTTC.

The rearrangement joins TRBV5-2 to TRBJ2-6; the tabulated D call, TRBD2, remains unverified against the DNA. TRBV5-2 is deemed a pseudogene. The CDR3 has 18 amino acids. The CDR3 region is CASNGIGEYTSRANVLTF. In DNA form, the CDR3 reads TGTGCCAGCAACGGAATTGGAGAGTACACAAGTCGGGCCAACGTCCTGACTTTC.

V usage is TRBV29-1 and J usage is TRBJ2-3; D is perhaps TRBD2 (6 bases). The CDR3 loop spans 13 amino acids. Germline CDR1 and CDR2: SQVTM and ANQGSEA. Trimming removed 6 bases from V and 0 bases from J, with 10 bases in between. The CDR3 DNA sequence: TGCAGCGTCGAGAGCGGGAGCACAGATACGCAGTATTTT. Amino acid sequence: CSVESGSTDTQYF.

The CDR3 spells CASSHPAERADTQYF. In nucleotides, the CDR3 is TGTGCCAGCTCACACCCGGCGGAACGTGCAGATACGCAGTATTTT. V gene TRBV18 combines with J gene TRBJ2-3; no firm D call. Germline assignment: CDR1 KGHSH and CDR2 LQKENI. The CDR3 contains 15 residues. V was trimmed by 4 bases and J by 4 bases, leaving 15 bases between them.

Only a few counts were recorded for this clone. The J gene is TRBJ1-2, the V gene TRBV7-2; D gene unclear. The CDR3 is 15 residues long. Germline loops: CDR1 SGHTA, CDR2 FQGNSA. V was clipped by 1 base and J by 3 bases, with 12 bases between them. CDR3 amino acids: CASSLEGRTHYGYTF. The CDR3 DNA sequence: TGTGCCAGCAGCTTAGAGGGCAGGACCCACTATGGCTACACCTTC.

There are a few counts of this clone. The chain has TRBV9 and TRBJ2-2; TRBD1 or TRBD2 may be the D gene (6 bases each). This CDR3 is 12 amino acids long. V lost 5 bases to trimming and J lost 6 bases, with 8 bases between them. Germline lookup yields CDR1 SGDLS and CDR2 YYNGEE. The CDR3 region is CASSGGPGELFF. CDR3 sequence (DNA): TGTGCCAGCAGTGGGGGGCCCGGGGAGCTGTTTTTT.

The genes are TRBV10-2 and TRBJ2-2; D unresolved. The CDR3 is made up of 11 amino acids. The V gene lost 3 bases and the J gene lost 7 bases, with 3 bases spanning the gap. CDR1 is WSHSY and CDR2 is SAAADI in the germline V gene. Here the CDR3 DNA reads TGCGCCAGCAGTGATCGCGGGGAGCTGTTTTTT. Translated: CASSDRGELFF.

The gene calls are TRBV6-1 and TRBJ2-7; TRBD1 aligns across 12 bases. The length of the CDR3 is 14 residues. V dropped 4 bases and J dropped 6; count of bases not matched to a gene: 4. Per germline, CDR1 MNHNS and CDR2 SASEGT. The CDR3 here is CASSGRDRGREQYF. The CDR3 DNA reads TGTGCCAGCAGTGGCCGGGACAGGGGGCGCGAGCAGTACTTC.

DNA of the CDR3: TGCGCCAGCACCCCTTTCCTTTCGGGAGGCTACACCTTC. Translated, it gives CASTPFLSGGYTF. V and J are TRBV4-1 and TRBJ1-2, with unresolved D. V lost 7 bases and J lost 8, with 17 bases in between. The CDR3 has 13 amino acids. The germline gives CDR1 MGHRA, CDR2 YSYEKL.

This clone has only a few counts. The genes are TRBV7-8 and TRBJ2-7; 7 bases line up with TRBD1. V gave up 3 bases and J gave up 8 bases; unmatched junction bases: 4. CDR1 and CDR2 (germline): SGHVS, FQNEAQ. This CDR3 spans 12 amino acids. The CDR3 region is CASSFPTGKQYF. In DNA form, the CDR3 reads TGTGCCAGCAGCTTCCCGACAGGGAAGCAGTACTTC.

This chain connects TRBV2 to TRBJ1-1, with 7 bases identical to TRBD1. V was clipped by 7 bases and J by 3 bases; unmatched bases: 8. The CDR3 runs to 14 residues. Germline CDR1 is SNHLY and CDR2 is FYNNEI. This CDR3 reads CASTITGVYTEAFF. The CDR3 bases are TGTGCCAGCACCATAACAGGGGTCTACACTGAAGCTTTCTTT.